This TCR beta chain was recorded in a study of cytomegalovirus exposure and HLA in healthy donors. Study in general: Within the Caucasian-associated ancestry cluster were roughly 81% of the 398 genotyped donors.

The germline V gene has CDR1 LGHNA and CDR2 YSLEER. The V and J ends lost 0 bases and 0 bases respectively, with 8 bases between them. CDR3 length equals 15 residues. The PCR contained 60 Vbeta and 13 Jbeta primers. The data were produced by immunoSEQ multiplex PCR, yet TCRdb's version contains in-frame clones alone and is incomplete. The sample shows about 140,000 clones, 60% to 80% of them seen only once. Study-level findings and limits: Looking again later, the authors saw that most CMV-associated TCR beta chains seemed HLA-restricted.

This clone appeared a few times. Its target is not known. The chain recombines TRBV4-3 with TRBJ1-1; a weak D match, TRBD1 (6 bases). Sequencing was performed on PBMCs. The sequence derives from a female donor in good health and CMV-seronegative. CDR3 DNA: TGCGCCAGCAGCCAAGATCGGGACATGAACACTGAAGCTTTCTTT. It yields the protein CASSQDRDMNTEAFF.